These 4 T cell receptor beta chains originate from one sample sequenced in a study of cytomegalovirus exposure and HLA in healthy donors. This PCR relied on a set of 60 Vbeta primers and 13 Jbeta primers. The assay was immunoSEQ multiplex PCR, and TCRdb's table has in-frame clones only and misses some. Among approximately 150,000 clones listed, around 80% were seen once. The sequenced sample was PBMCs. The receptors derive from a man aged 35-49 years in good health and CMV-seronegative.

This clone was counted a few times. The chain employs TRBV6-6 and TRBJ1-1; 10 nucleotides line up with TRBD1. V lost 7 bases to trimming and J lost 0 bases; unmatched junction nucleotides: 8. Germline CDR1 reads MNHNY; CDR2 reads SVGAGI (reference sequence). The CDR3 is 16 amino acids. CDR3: CASIPGTGAMNTEAFF. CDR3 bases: TGTGCCAGCATCCCCGGGACAGGGGCCATGAACACTGAAGCTTTCTTT.

The CDR3 sequence is CASSFPRYRGRNYGYTF. The DNA for the CDR3 is TGTGCCAGCAGCTTTCCCCGATACAGGGGGCGCAACTATGGCTACACCTTC. J is TRBJ1-2 and V is TRBV11-2; TRBD1 aligns across 9 bases. Germline CDR1 and CDR2: SGHAT and FQNNGV. V was clipped by 3 bases and J by 2 bases; unmatched bases: 10. This CDR3 contains 17 residues.

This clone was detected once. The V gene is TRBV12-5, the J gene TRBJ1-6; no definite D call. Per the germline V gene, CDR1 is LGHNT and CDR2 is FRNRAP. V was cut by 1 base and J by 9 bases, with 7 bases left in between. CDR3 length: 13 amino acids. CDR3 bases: TGTGCTAGTGGTTTGGAAGAGGGTTCACCCCTCCACTTT. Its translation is CASGLEEGSPLHF.

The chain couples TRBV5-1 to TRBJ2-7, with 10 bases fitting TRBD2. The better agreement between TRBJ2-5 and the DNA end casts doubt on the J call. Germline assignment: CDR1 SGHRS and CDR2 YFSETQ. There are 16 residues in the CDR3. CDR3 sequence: CASSLALAGDGETQYF. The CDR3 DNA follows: TGCGCCAGCAGCTTGGCCCTAGCGGGGGACGGTGAGACCCAGTACTTC.